The present T cell receptor (beta chain) was sequenced within a study of tumor-infiltrating lymphocytes in localized non-small cell lung cancer. For the study at large: The cohort mixed smokers and never-smokers, several histologies, and some post-neoadjuvant-chemotherapy samples. Resected tumor was paired with non-adjacent uninvolved lung from the same patient. Study-wide results and limits: Technical variation could not be separated from intratumor heterogeneity here. No T-cell fraction difference was seen between IM1 and IM2 tumors.

A note on this clone: The antigen remains undetermined.

Sequencing was performed with immunoSEQ multiplex PCR; in TCRdb, only in-frame clones are kept and a portion is missing. The sample records roughly 12,000 clones, about three quarters being singletons. This CDR3 spans 12 amino acids. J was trimmed by 0 bases and V by 10 bases; bases with no gene match: 3. Germline-derived CDR1 and CDR2 are SGHNT and YYREEE (reference sequence). The source material was uninvolved lung tissue not adjacent to the tumor. The receptor comes from a human donor with non-small cell lung cancer. This sequence joins TRBV5-4 and TRBJ1-1; 7 bases map to TRBD1. CDR3 residues: CASQGVNTEAFF. The DNA for the CDR3 is TGTGCCTCTCAGGGGGTGAACACTGAAGCTTTCTTT.